This passage covers 2 T cell receptor beta chains from one sample sequenced in a study of CD8+ T cells in alopecia areata. The treatment: oral pan-JAK inhibitor, 5-10 mg twice daily. RNA extraction was followed by reverse transcription into cDNA, which acted as the sequencing template. Profiled with immunoSEQ multiplex PCR; TCRdb holds only in-frame clones, not every one. The sample includes 110,000 or so clones, less than 75% of them seen just once. The input for sequencing was CD8+ T cells sorted from blood, taken at week 4, from a patient treated with tofacitinib. These receptors were obtained from a human donor with alopecia areata.

The chain recombines TRBV30 with TRBJ1-2, with D maybe TRBD1 (6 bases). The CDR3 has 14 amino acids. V dropped 1 base and J dropped 4 bases, with 13 bases sitting between them. From germline, CDR1 is GTSNPN and CDR2 SVGIG (reference sequence). CDR3 bases: TGTGCCTGGAGTGCAGGGGCCCAGGTCTATGGCTACACCTTC. Encoded protein: CAWSAGAQVYGYTF.

The chain recombines TRBV30 with TRBJ2-7, with D unresolved. This CDR3 is 13 amino acids long. CDR1 and CDR2 (germline): GTSNPN, SVGIG (reference sequence). V was shortened by 3 bases and J by 4 bases, with 13 bases between the two germline ends. CDR3 loop: CAWSRPGGYEQYF. DNA for the CDR3: TGTGCCTGGAGCCGCCCGGGCGGTTACGAGCAGTACTTC.